This T cell receptor (beta chain) was documented in a study of blood T cell repertoires in COVID-19 (dated by TCRdb to about 2020). The study in broad terms: Samples from collaborators originated in the United States, Italy and Spain and spanned both the acute and convalescent phases of COVID-19. The prospective study material was composed of cDNA or gDNA derived from T cells, B-cell-depleted T cells, or PBMCs. A de-identified subject ID, COVID-19 status, age in years and sex were almost always included in the sample metadata. Subjects who had been exposed to COVID-19, were actively infected with it, or had recovered from it provided the deeply sampled blood TCRbeta repertoires that made up the dataset. The samples were drawn from the first 160 participants of the ongoing ImmuneRACE study and from 950 to 1,500 subjects provided by 6 global collaborators. The repertoires were released in a freely available public database intended as a resource for research on the immune response to SARS-CoV-2. Where available, HLA class I and class II types were obtained from metadata supplied by the sample provider rather than from assay-based typing. The paper's findings and limits, for the study overall: The amount of clinical and demographic metadata varied by source and participant and was provided uncurated.

The CDR3 starts with the cysteine, ends with the phenylalanine, and has 18 residues. The read is trimmed to its CDR3 DNA, 54 bases read in frame from base 1. CDR1 and CDR2 (ENHRY, SYGVKD) derive from the germline V gene. V is trimmed back by 3 bases and J by 0 bases, and the junction contains 7 bases that no gene match accounts for. A remark on this clone: Its antigen is currently not known. No qualities accompany the bases; no much larger clone lies one base away.

TCRbeta CDR3 regions were amplified from genomic DNA by means of the immunoSEQ Assay, a bias-controlled multiplex PCR. On the study's bioinformatics: Nucleated cell counts per sample were estimated from amplification of reference gene primers within the assay. Sequence reads were collapsed and filtered to measure the absolute abundance of every unique TCRbeta CDR3 rearrangement. For each sample, productive Simpson clonality was calculated by taking the square root of Simpson's diversity index across productive rearrangements. Imported from immuneACCESS, the table was reduced by TCRdb to in-frame sequences with V and J called. These copies leave out some clones; in studies compared against another copy, an unresolved V gene accounts for under half, and the cause of the remainder is not known. Clone size and V and J calls were adopted from that table, with D and trimming inferred from the DNA. The sample data list some 290,000 clones, and roughly 90% of these were observed just once. Together, the top ten hold 3.9% of the sample.

Enrolling through a virtual design, the prospective study's participants ranged in age from roughly 18 to 90 years and lived across 20 to 25 United States geographic areas. Cohort assignment in the prospective study relied on participant-reported clinical history from a screening survey and a study questionnaire. Exposed participants had been in contact, within 2 weeks of entering the study, with a person who had a PCR-confirmed or clinician-diagnosed case of COVID-19. In the prospective study, whole blood, serum and a nasopharyngeal or oropharyngeal swab were collected from each participant by mobile phlebotomists. Over a roughly two-month period, participants in the prospective study had the option of providing additional blood draws and questionnaires. Blood samples from the prospective study were shipped frozen or at room temperature prior to DNA extraction.

The sequence is built from TRBV10-3 and TRBJ2-7; 14 bases in the junction line up with TRBD2. Specimen: PBMCs or T cells enriched from blood (not recorded which). The clonotype originates from a woman in her twenties or thirties who had been exposed to COVID-19. The CDR3 region: CAISEWGLAGDFSYEQYF. The DNA reads as follows: TGTGCCATCAGTGAATGGGGACTAGCGGGGGACTTCTCCTACGAGCAGTACTTC.